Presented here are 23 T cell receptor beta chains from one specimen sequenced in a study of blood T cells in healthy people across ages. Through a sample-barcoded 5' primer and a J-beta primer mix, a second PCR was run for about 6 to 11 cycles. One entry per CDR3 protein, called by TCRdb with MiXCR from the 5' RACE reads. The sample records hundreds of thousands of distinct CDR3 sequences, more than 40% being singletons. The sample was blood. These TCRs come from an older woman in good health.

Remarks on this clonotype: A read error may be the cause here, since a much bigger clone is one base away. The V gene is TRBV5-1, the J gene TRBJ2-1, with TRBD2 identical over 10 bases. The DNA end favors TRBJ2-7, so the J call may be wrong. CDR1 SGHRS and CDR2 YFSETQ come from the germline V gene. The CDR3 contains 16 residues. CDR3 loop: CTSSLGASGGYNEQYF. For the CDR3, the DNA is TGCACCAGCAGCTTGGGGGCTAGCGGGGGTTACAATGAGCAGTACTTC.

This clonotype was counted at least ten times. DNA for the CDR3: TGTGCCAGCAGTCCTCGGGGGACAGGGAATGAAAAACTGTTTTTT. Translation gives CASSPRGTGNEKLFF. V and J are TRBV28 and TRBJ1-4; TRBD1 aligns across 9 bases. This CDR3 spans 15 amino acids. V was clipped by 5 bases and J by 5 bases; unmatched bases: 6. Germline V lookup: CDR1 MDHEN, CDR2 SYDVKM. Full variable domain (rest looked up from reference TRBV28 and TRBJ1-4): DVKVTQSSRYLVKRTGEKVFLECVQDMDHENMFWYRQDPGLGLRLIYFSYDVKMKEKGDIPEGYSVSREKKERFSLILESASTNQTSMYLCASSPRGTGNEKLFFGSGTQLSVL.

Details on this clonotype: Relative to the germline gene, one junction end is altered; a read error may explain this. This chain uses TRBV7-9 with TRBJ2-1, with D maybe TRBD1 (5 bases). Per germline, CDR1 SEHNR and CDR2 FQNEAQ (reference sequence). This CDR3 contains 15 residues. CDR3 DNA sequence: TGTGCCAGTGTGGGTGGGGCCGGGTTTTACAATGAGCCGTTCTTC. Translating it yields CASVGGAGFYNEPFF. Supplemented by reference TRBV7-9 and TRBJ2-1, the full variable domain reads DTGVSQNPRHKITKRGQNVTFRCDPISEHNRLYWYRQTLGQGPEFLTYFQNEAQLEKSRLLSDRFSAERPKGSFSTLEIQRTEQGDSAMYLCASVGGAGFYNEPFFGPGTRLTVL.

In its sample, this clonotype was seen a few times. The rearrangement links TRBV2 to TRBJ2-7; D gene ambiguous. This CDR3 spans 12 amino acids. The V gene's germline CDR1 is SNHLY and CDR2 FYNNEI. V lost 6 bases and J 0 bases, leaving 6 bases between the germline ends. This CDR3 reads CASSALSYEQYF. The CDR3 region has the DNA TGTGCCAGCAGCGCTCTCTCCTACGAGCAGTACTTC.

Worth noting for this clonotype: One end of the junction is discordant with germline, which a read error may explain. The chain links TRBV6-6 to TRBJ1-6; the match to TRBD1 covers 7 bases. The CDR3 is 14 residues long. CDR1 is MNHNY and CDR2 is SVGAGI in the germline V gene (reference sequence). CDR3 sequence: CASNYDRVNSPLHF. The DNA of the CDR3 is TGTGCCAGCAATTACGACAGGGTAAATTCACCCCTCCACTTT.

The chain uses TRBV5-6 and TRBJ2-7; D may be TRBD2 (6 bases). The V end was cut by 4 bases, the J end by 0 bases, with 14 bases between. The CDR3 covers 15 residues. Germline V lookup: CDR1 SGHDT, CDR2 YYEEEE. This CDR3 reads CASSRGRGSSYEQYF. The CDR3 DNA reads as TGTGCCAGCAGCAGGGGACGGGGGAGCTCCTACGAGCAGTACTTC.

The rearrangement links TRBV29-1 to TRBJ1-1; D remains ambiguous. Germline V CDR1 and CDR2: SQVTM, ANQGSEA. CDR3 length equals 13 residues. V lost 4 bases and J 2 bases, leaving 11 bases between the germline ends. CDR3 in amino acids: CSVGRVYNTEAFF. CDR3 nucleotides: TGCAGCGTTGGGAGGGTTTATAACACTGAAGCTTTCTTT.

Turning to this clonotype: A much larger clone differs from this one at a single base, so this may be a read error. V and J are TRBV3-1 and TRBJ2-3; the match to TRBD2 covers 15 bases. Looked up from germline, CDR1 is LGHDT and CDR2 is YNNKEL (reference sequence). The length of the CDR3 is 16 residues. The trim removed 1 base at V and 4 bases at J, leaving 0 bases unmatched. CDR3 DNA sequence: TGTGCCAGCAGCCAAGGGACTAGCGGGAGGGCAGATACGCAGTATTTT. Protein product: CASSQGTSGRADTQYF.

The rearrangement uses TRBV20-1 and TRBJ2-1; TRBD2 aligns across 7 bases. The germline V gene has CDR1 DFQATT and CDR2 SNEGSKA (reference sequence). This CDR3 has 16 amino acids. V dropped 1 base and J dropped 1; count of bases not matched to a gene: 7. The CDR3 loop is CSARVAGAGSYNEQFF. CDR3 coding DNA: TGCAGTGCTAGAGTTGCGGGAGCGGGGTCCTACAATGAGCAGTTCTTC.

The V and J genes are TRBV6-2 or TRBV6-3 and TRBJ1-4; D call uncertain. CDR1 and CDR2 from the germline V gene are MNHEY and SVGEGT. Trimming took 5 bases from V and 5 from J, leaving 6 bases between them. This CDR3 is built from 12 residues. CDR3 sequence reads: CASSTANEKLFF. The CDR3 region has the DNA TGTGCCAGCAGTACGGCAAATGAAAAACTGTTTTTT.

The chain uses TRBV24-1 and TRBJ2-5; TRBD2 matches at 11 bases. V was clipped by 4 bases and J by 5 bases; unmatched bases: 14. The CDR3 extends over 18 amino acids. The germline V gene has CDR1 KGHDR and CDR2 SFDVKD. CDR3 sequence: CATSDPSTLAGGPETQYF. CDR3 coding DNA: TGTGCCACCAGTGACCCATCTACATTAGCGGGAGGGCCGGAGACCCAGTACTTC.

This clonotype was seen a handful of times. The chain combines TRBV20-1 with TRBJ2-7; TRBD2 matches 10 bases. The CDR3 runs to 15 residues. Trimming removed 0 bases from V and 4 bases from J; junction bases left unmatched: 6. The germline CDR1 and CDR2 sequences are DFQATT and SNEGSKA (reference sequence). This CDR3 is CSAREFSSGSYEQYF. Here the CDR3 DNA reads TGCAGTGCTAGAGAATTTTCTAGCGGGAGTTACGAGCAGTACTTC.

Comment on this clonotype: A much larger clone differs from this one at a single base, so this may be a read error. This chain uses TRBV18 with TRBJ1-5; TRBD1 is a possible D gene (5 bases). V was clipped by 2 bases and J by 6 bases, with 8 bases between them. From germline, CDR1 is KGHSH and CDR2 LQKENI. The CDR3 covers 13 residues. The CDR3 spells CASSPGGTQPQHF. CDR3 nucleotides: TGTGCCAGCTCACCAGGGGGGACTCAGCCCCAGCATTTT.

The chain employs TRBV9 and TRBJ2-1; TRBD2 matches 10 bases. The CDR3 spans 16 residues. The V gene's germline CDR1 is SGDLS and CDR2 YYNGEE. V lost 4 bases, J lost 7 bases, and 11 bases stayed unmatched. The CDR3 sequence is CASSLHSPGLANEQFF. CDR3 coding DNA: TGTGCCAGCAGCCTCCACAGCCCGGGACTAGCGAATGAGCAGTTCTTC.

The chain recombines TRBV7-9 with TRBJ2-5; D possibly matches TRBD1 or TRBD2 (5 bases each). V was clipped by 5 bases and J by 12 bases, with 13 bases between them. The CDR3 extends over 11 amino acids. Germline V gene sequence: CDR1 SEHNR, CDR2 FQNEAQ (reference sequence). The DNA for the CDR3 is TGTGCCAGCAGCAGCTCGGGGCCCGAGTACTTC. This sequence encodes CASSSSGPEYF.

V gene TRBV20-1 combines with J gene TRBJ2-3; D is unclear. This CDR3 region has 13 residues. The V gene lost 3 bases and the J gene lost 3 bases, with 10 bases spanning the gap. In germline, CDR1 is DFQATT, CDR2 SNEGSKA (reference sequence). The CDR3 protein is CSASALETDTQYF. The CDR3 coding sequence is TGCAGTGCTAGTGCCCTAGAAACAGATACGCAGTATTTT.

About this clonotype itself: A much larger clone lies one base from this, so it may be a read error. The CDR3 reads CASSLSQLGGGIPDTQYF. DNA of the CDR3: TGCGCCAGCAGCTTGAGCCAGCTCGGAGGGGGGATCCCAGATACGCAGTATTTT. This chain links TRBV5-1 with TRBJ2-3; possibly TRBD1 or TRBD2 for D (6 bases each). The CDR3 runs to 18 residues. V was pared by 1 base and J by 4 bases, with 22 bases between. The germline V gene encodes CDR1 SGHRS and CDR2 YFSETQ.

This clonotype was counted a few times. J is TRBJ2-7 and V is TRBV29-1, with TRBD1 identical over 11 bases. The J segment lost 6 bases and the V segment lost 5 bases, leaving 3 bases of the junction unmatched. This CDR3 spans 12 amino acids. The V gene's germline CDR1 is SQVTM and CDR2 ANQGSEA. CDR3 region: CSVRTGGVEQYF. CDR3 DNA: TGCAGCGTTAGGACAGGGGGCGTCGAGCAGTACTTC.

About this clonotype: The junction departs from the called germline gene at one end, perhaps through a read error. The CDR3 DNA reads TGTGCCAGCAGCGTGTATGAGGGAGCTACAGATACGCAGTGTTTT. It codes for CASSVYEGATDTQCF. The J gene is TRBJ2-3, the V gene TRBV9; a possible D gene is TRBD2 (5 bases). Per the germline V gene, CDR1 is SGDLS and CDR2 is YYNGEE. This CDR3 is 15 amino acids long.

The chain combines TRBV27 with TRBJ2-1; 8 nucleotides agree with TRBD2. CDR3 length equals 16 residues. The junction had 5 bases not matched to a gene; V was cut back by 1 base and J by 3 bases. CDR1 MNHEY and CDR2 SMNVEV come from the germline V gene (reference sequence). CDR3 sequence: CASSLWSGGLYNEQFF. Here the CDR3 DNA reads TGTGCCAGCAGTTTATGGTCGGGAGGGCTCTACAATGAGCAGTTCTTC.

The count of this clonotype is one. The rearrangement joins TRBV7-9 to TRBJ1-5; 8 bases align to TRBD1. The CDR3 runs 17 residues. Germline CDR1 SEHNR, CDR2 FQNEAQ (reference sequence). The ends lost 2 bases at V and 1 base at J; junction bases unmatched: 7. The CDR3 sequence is CASSLLPGQGSNQPQHF. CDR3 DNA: TGTGCCAGCAGCTTACTACCCGGACAGGGCAGCAATCAGCCCCAGCATTTT.

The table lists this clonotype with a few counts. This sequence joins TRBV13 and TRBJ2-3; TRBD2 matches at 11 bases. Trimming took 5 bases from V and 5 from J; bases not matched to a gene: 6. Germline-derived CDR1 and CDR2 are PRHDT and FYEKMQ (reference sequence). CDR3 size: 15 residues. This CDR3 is CASSAKLAGVDTQYF. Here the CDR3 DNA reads TGTGCCAGCAGCGCGAAACTAGCGGGAGTAGATACGCAGTATTTT.

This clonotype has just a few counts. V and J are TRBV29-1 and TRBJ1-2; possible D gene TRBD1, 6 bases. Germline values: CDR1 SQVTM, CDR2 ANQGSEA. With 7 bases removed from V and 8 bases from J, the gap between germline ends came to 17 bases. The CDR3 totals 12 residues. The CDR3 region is CSATDGGGGYTF. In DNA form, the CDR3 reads TGCAGCGCCACCGACGGGGGCGGGGGCTACACCTTC.